This is a list of T cell receptor beta chains from one sample in a study of chemoradiotherapy in HPV16-positive cancers. Libraries were prepared by immunoSEQ multiplex PCR; TCRdb keeps only in-frame clonotypes and omits some of them. The sample has 9,500 to 15,000 clones; roughly four fifths are singletons. This material was obtained from a patient who underwent chemoradiotherapy. The receptors shown here come from a human donor with HPV-associated anogenital cancer. Both conserved end residues are part of each CDR3. The D gene is left open where the match is weak. Rows may omit the clone size; those that give it use once, few, many or a size class.

.,once,TRBV29-1,TRBJ1-5,TGCAGCGTTTCTGAAAATAGCAATCAGCCCCAGCATTTT,CSVSENSNQPQHF
.,.,TRBV5-6,TRBJ2-7,TGTGCCAGCACCGTGGTCAGGAGATCCTACGAGCAGTACTTC,CASTVVRRSYEQYF
.,once,TRBV5-4,TRBJ2-4,TGTGCCAGCAGCTCGCCGACAGGAGCCAAAAACATTCAGTACTTC,CASSSPTGAKNIQYF
.,.,TRBV6-5,TRBJ2-5,TGTGCCAGCAGTTACTCGGGGGCTGTACAAGAGACCCAGTACTTC,CASSYSGAVQETQYF
.,.,TRBV2,TRBJ2-1,TGTGCCAGCAGTTACTTCTACAATGAGCAGTTCTTC,CASSYFYNEQFF
TRBD2,.,TRBV9,TRBJ2-2,TGTGCCAGCAGCCAACGGGGGGGGGCCGACACCGGGGAGCTGTTTTTT,CASSQRGGADTGELFF
.,.,TRBV5-6,TRBJ1-6,TGTGCCAGCAGCGGCGGAGGGGGGAATTCACCCCTCCACTTT,CASSGGGGNSPLHF
.,.,TRBV2,TRBJ1-2,TGTGCCAGCAGCATTAACTATGGCTACACCTTC,CASSINYGYTF
.,.,TRBV9,TRBJ2-3,TGTGCCAGCAGCCCCCCATCGAGCACAGATACGCAGTATTTT,CASSPPSSTDTQYF
.,.,TRBV6-1,TRBJ1-2,TGTGCCTCGGGAAGTCCACTCTGGAACTATGGCTACACCTTC,CASGSPLWNYGYTF
.,.,TRBV6-5,TRBJ2-7,TGTGCCAGCAGTACATTACGGAGCCCGGGGGAGCAGTACTTC,CASSTLRSPGEQYF
.,.,TRBV19,TRBJ1-1,TGTGCCAGTACCAGGCTCTCGCCAGGGAGGACCACTGAAGCTTTCTTT,CASTRLSPGRTTEAFF
.,.,TRBV19,TRBJ1-2,TGTGCCAGTAGGGAGGGTGGCTATGGCTACACCTTC,CASREGGYGYTF
TRBD2,.,TRBV28,TRBJ2-2,TGTGCCAGCAGTCAGACTAGCGCCTCCGGGGAGCTGTTTTTT,CASSQTSASGELFF
TRBD1,.,TRBV5-1,TRBJ1-5,TGCGCCAGCAGCTCGGGACAGGGTTTAGTAAGTAATCAGCCCCAGCATTTT,CASSSGQGLVSNQPQHF
.,.,TRBV2,TRBJ2-5,TGTGCCAGCAGTATAGGGGGAGAGACCCAGTACTTC,CASSIGGETQYF
.,.,TRBV5-5,TRBJ1-6,TGTGCCAGCAGCCACGACAGTTACTATAATTCACCCCTCCACTTT,CASSHDSYYNSPLHF
.,.,TRBV19,TRBJ1-5,TGTGCCAGTAGTGCTGTGTACAATCAGCCCCAGCATTTT,CASSAVYNQPQHF
.,.,TRBV4-1,TRBJ1-3,TGCGCCAGCAGCCAAGATCTGGGAGGGGCAGGAAACACCATATATTTT,CASSQDLGGAGNTIYF
.,.,TRBV10-2,TRBJ1-1,TGCGCCAGCAGTGCCGCGGTTAAAGCTTTCTTT,CASSAAVKAFF
.,.,TRBV19,TRBJ2-4,TGTGCCAGTAGTATTAGTAGGGGGGACTGGGCCAAAAACATTCAGTACTTC,CASSISRGDWAKNIQYF
TRBD1,once,TRBV7-6,TRBJ2-5,TGTGCCAGCAGCAATGGGGAGGGACAGGGGGAGACCCAGTACTTC,CASSNGEGQGETQYF